This note documents a single TCR beta chain sequence. Its matching antigen is unknown. Trimming pared 5 bases from V and 2 bases from J, leaving 8 bases between. The CDR3 totals 13 residues. Germline lookup yields CDR1 SEHNR and CDR2 FQNEAQ (reference sequence). Clones were sequenced by immunoSEQ multiplex PCR, and TCRdb holds only the in-frame ones, with some missing. The profile covers over 60,000 clones, with 91% appearing a single time and roughly 30% taken by the ten largest. These data belong to a study of siplizumab effects on memory and regulatory T cells. Study results and limitations: Major contributors to the alloresponse seemed to be naive T cells, which also appeared more diverse than memory cells. Of the alloreactive clones, only a minor fraction mapped to unstimulated subsets. It was not possible to assign a naive or memory phenotype to roughly 80-96% of proliferating CD4+ or CD8+ clones. The study did not confirm that proliferating Tregs from siplizumab cultures were suppressive.

Material: CD8+ T cells sorted from blood. The V gene is TRBV7-9, the J gene TRBJ2-3; D gene unclear. This TCR was sampled from a human donor in good health. In DNA form, the CDR3 reads TGTGCCAGCAGCGACGCCTTCACAGATACGCAGTATTTT. Its translation is CASSDAFTDTQYF.